This record covers a single T cell receptor beta chain. Its antigen is unidentified. The sample is drawn from a study of cytomegalovirus exposure and HLA in healthy donors. Study conclusions and caveats: The authors considered a cluster of highly shared sequence variants likely to be a sequencing artifact. Several of the most significant clusters were apparently associated with common viral pathogens in a later analysis.

The CDR3 is 16 residues long. CDR1 and CDR2 from the germline V gene are LNHNV and YYDKDF (reference sequence). Trimming took off 0 bases at V and 5 bases at J, with 16 bases between the two ends. The PCR contained 60 Vbeta and 13 Jbeta primers. Data came from immunoSEQ multiplex PCR; TCRdb stores just in-frame clones and leaves some out. This sample carries over 60,000 clones, approximately 72% of them seen once, and the ten largest clones take about 7.4%. The specimen was PBMCs. The clonotype was recovered from a woman in her twenties or thirties in good health and CMV-seropositive. J is TRBJ2-5 and V is TRBV15, with a weak D call TRBD1 (6 bases). In DNA, the CDR3 is TGTGCCACCAGCAGAGATTTCAGGGGATCTGAGGAGACCCAGTACTTC. As protein: CATSRDFRGSEETQYF.